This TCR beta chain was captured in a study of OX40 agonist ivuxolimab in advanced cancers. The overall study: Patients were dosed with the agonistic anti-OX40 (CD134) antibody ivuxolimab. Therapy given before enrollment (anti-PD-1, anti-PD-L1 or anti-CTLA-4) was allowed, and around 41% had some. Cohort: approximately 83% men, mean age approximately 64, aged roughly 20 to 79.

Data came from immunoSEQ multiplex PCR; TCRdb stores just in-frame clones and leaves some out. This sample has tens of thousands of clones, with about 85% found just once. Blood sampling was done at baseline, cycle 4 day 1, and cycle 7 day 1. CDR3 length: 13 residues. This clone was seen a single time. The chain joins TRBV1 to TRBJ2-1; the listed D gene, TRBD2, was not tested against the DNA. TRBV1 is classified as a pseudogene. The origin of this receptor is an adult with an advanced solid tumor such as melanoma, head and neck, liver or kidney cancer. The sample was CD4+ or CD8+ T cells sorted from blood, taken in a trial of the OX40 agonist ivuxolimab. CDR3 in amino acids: CTSSQVVALEQFF. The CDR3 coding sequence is TGCACCAGCAGCCAAGTAGTAGCTCTTGAGCAGTTCTTC.